These 20 T cell receptor beta chains originate from one sample sequenced in a study of CD8 T cells in Susac syndrome. With random hexamers, reverse transcription was performed on about 0.45 to 1 ug of RNA. One entry per CDR3 protein, called by TCRdb with MiXCR from the immunoSEQ multiplex PCR reads. The sample lists 150,000 to 200,000 distinct CDR3 sequences; about 91% were seen once. The specimen sequenced was CD4+ T cells from PBMCs. The receptors here all came from a human donor in good health.

This chain links TRBV19 with TRBJ2-7; D perhaps matches TRBD2 (5 bases). V shed 8 bases and J shed 0 bases, with 14 bases lying between them. The germline V gene has CDR1 LNHDA and CDR2 SQIVND (reference sequence). The CDR3 totals 14 residues. CDR3 in amino acids: CASSGLGSSYEQYF. The CDR3 coding sequence is TGTGCCAGTTCCGGCTTGGGGAGCTCCTACGAGCAGTACTTC.

The chain couples TRBV27 to TRBJ2-7, with a weak D call TRBD1 (7 bases). Germline loops: CDR1 MNHEY, CDR2 SMNVEV (reference sequence). V was pared by 4 bases and J by 2 bases, with 15 bases between. The CDR3 runs 15 residues. The DNA for the CDR3 is TGTGCCAGCAGTTGGACAGGCGGCGGGGCCTACGAGCAGTACTTC. Protein sequence: CASSWTGGGAYEQYF.

This sequence joins TRBV18 and TRBJ2-5, with 11 bases fitting TRBD2. CDR1 and CDR2 (germline): KGHSH, LQKENI. After removal of 3 bases from V and 2 bases from J, the junction contained 2 bases not matched to a gene. CDR3 length: 15 residues. The CDR3 is CASSPRTSGQETQYF. The CDR3 DNA follows: TGTGCCAGCTCACCCCGGACTAGCGGGCAAGAGACCCAGTACTTC.

The chain joins TRBV27 to TRBJ2-1, with TRBD2 matching over 10 bases. The trim removed 3 bases at V and 9 bases at J, leaving 11 bases unmatched. This CDR3 is built from 16 residues. CDR1 is MNHEY and CDR2 is SMNVEV in the germline V gene (reference sequence). CDR3 sequence (DNA): TGTGCCAGCAGTTTTACCTCAGCGGGGGGGCTCACTGAGCAGTTCTTC. Translating it yields CASSFTSAGGLTEQFF.

The V call is TRBV6-2 or TRBV6-3, the J call TRBJ1-5, with TRBD1 matching over 7 bases. The V segment lost 6 bases and the J segment 2 bases; nucleotides outside the gene matches: 7. CDR1 and CDR2 from the germline V gene are MNHEY and SVGEGT. This CDR3 comprises 15 residues. CDR3 sequence (DNA): TGTGCCAGCAGCCTCCCCCAGGGGGGCAATCAGCCCCAGCATTTT. This sequence encodes CASSLPQGGNQPQHF.

V gene TRBV18 combines with J gene TRBJ2-6; the D call may be TRBD1 or TRBD2 (5 bases each). The V gene's germline CDR1 is KGHSH and CDR2 LQKENI. V shed 3 bases and J shed 7 bases, with 19 bases lying between them. The CDR3 loop spans 17 amino acids. In DNA, the CDR3 is TGTGCCAGCTCACCGGGGGTTCAGGCATTTGGAGCCAACGTCCTGACTTTC. Its translation is CASSPGVQAFGANVLTF.

This chain connects TRBV20-1 to TRBJ2-7; no firm D call. Between the trimmed V and J ends, which lost 3 bases and 3 bases, there was a span of 15 bases. This CDR3 is 14 amino acids long. Germline V gene sequence: CDR1 DFQATT, CDR2 SNEGSKA (reference sequence). CDR3 sequence (DNA): TGCAGTGCTAGTTCTCCCGTGGGTATCTACGAGCAGTACTTC. Translation: CSASSPVGIYEQYF.

The chain employs TRBV25-1 and TRBJ2-7, with D maybe TRBD1 (6 bases). Germline V CDR1 and CDR2: MGHDK, SYGVNS. There are 15 residues in the CDR3. V dropped 4 bases and J dropped 0 bases, with 13 bases sitting between them. DNA for the CDR3: TGTGCCAGCAGTGGACCCGGGACACCCTCCTACGAGCAGTACTTC. It translates to CASSGPGTPSYEQYF.

This chain links TRBV3-1 with TRBJ2-7, with unresolved D. The V gene lost 0 bases and the J gene lost 6 bases, with 24 bases spanning the gap. The CDR3 runs 18 residues. Germline V gene data show CDR1 as LGHDT and CDR2 as YNNKEL (reference sequence). The DNA of the CDR3 is TGTGCCAGCAGCCAAGATCCATTCCCGAAATACCGGCCGACCGAGCAGTACTTC. It yields the protein CASSQDPFPKYRPTEQYF.

This chain uses TRBV29-1 with TRBJ1-3; the D is unclear. V was shortened by 0 bases and J by 2 bases, with 5 bases between the two germline ends. The germline gives CDR1 SQVTM, CDR2 ANQGSEA. This CDR3 region has 13 residues. In DNA form, the CDR3 reads TGCAGCGTTGAAGATCGACCTGGAAACACCATATATTTT. It is translated as CSVEDRPGNTIYF. The whole variable domain, remainder taken from reference TRBV29-1 and TRBJ1-3, is SAVISQKPSRDICQRGTSLTIQCQVDSQVTMMFWYRQQPGQSLTLIATANQGSEATYESGFVIDKFPISRPNLTFSTLTVSNMSPEDSSIYLCSVEDRPGNTIYFGEGSWLTVV.

This chain connects TRBV11-1 to TRBJ1-1; D might be TRBD1 (5 bases). Per the germline V gene, CDR1 is SGHAT and CDR2 is FQDESV (reference sequence). The CDR3 contains 14 residues. The ends were cut back, 7 bases at V and 1 base at J, with 13 bases in the middle. Here the CDR3 reads CASTVRGTNTEAFF. The DNA for the CDR3 is TGTGCCAGCACCGTTAGAGGGACGAACACTGAAGCTTTCTTT.

J is TRBJ2-7 and V is TRBV11-2, with 11 bases lining up with TRBD2. The CDR3 has 15 amino acids. V shed 5 bases, J shed 5 bases, and the junction held 8 bases outside the gene matches. The germline gives CDR1 SGHAT, CDR2 FQNNGV. The CDR3 region has the DNA TGTGCCAGCAGCAGCCGGGTAGCGGGAGGGGACGAGCAGTACTTC. As protein: CASSSRVAGGDEQYF. Filled out from reference TRBV11-2 and TRBJ2-7, the complete variable domain reads EAGVAQSPRYKIIEKRQSVAFWCNPISGHATLYWYQQILGQGPKLLIQFQNNGVVDDSQLPKDRFSAERLKGVDSTLKIQPAKLEDSAVYLCASSSRVAGGDEQYFGPGTRLTVT.

CDR3 DNA sequence: TGTGCCTGGAGTGTGGGGGGGCTGAACACTGAAGCTTTCTTT. It translates to CAWSVGGLNTEAFF. V gene TRBV30 combines with J gene TRBJ1-1; D perhaps matches TRBD1 (6 bases). Deletions cut 0 bases from V and 0 bases from J, with 8 bases between. The germline gives CDR1 GTSNPN, CDR2 SVGIG (reference sequence). The CDR3 totals 14 residues.

Notes on this clonotype: This CDR3 fails to terminate in the conserved phenylalanine or tryptophan, so it likely reflects a read error. The chain combines TRBV5-1 with TRBJ2-7, with 9 bases matching TRBD1. The CDR3 extends over 14 amino acids. V was pared by 4 bases and J by 7 bases, with 9 bases of the junction left unmatched. Germline-derived CDR1 and CDR2 are SGHRS and YFSETQ. The CDR3 DNA sequence: TGCGCCAGCAGCCTGGGACAGGGAACCAGGGAGCAGTACCTC. The encoded protein is CASSLGQGTREQYL.

The chain carries TRBV6-2 or TRBV6-3 and TRBJ2-1; TRBD2 agrees at 7 bases. Trimming cost V 6 bases and J 15 bases; bases outside gene matches: 11. This CDR3 contains 12 residues. Germline-derived CDR1 and CDR2 are MNHEY and SVGEGT. This CDR3 reads CASRPTGRVWFF. DNA of the CDR3: TGTGCCAGCAGGCCCACGGGGAGGGTTTGGTTCTTC.

The chain employs TRBV12-3 or TRBV12-4 and TRBJ2-5; no clear D gene. The CDR3 spans 13 residues. Trimming left V 4 bases short and J 1 base short, with 7 bases between. Written as DNA, the CDR3 is TGTGCCAGCAGTTCCCGTTTCCAAGAGACCCAGTACTTC. Amino acids: CASSSRFQETQYF.

The chain uses TRBV24-1 and TRBJ2-1, with TRBD1 as a possible D gene (6 bases). The V end was cut by 7 bases, the J end by 7 bases, with 22 bases between. This CDR3 region has 16 residues. Germline V gene data show CDR1 as KGHDR and CDR2 as SFDVKD. The CDR3 DNA reads as TGTGCCACCAGCCCGACAGGTCCCCACACAGTGAATGAGCAGTTCTTC. Amino acid sequence: CATSPTGPHTVNEQFF.

The genes are TRBV24-1 and TRBJ2-2; 7 nucleotides agree with TRBD1. V was pared by 3 bases and J by 1 base, with 1 base of the junction left unmatched. Germline V gene lookup returns CDR1 KGHDR and CDR2 SFDVKD. The CDR3 contains 15 residues. CDR3 DNA sequence: TGTGCCACCAGTGATAGGGGGCTGAACACCGGGGAGCTGTTTTTT. Protein: CATSDRGLNTGELFF.

This clonotype was seen just once. This chain joins TRBV3-1 and TRBJ2-7; D gene ambiguous. This CDR3 is built from 14 residues. Per germline, CDR1 LGHDT and CDR2 YNNKEL (reference sequence). Trimming removed 6 bases at V and 1 base at J, with 13 bases between. The CDR3 bases are TGTGCCAGCAGTGACCAGCAGGCATCCTACGAGCAGTACTTC. Protein sequence: CASSDQQASYEQYF.

The V and J genes are TRBV28 and TRBJ2-5; possibly TRBD2 for D (5 bases). V lost 3 bases, J lost 3 bases, and 8 bases lay in between. CDR1 and CDR2 from the germline V gene are MDHEN and SYDVKM. The CDR3 is 13 amino acids. CDR3 in amino acids: CASSLRAEETQYF. CDR3 DNA: TGTGCCAGCAGTTTGCGGGCCGAAGAGACCCAGTACTTC.